This T cell receptor beta chain stems from a study of vaccination and CD4 T cells after COVID-19. Study context: Nasal swab PCR showed SARS-CoV-2 in convalescent patients, under 10 with mild and one with severe disease. Convalescent donors totaled six males and four females, including two who were Hispanic. Overlapping spike pools from SARS-CoV-2 and HCoV-NL63, HCoV-OC43 and HCoV-229E served as culture stimuli.

A note on this clonotype: Antigen specificity is unknown.

The CDR3 is made up of 11 amino acids. Trimming removed 4 bases at V and 7 bases at J, with 7 bases between. Germline CDR1 is MDHEN and CDR2 is SYDVKM. CD4+ T cells that had been cultured provided DNA sequenced with the Oncomine TCR Beta short-read assay. TCRdb re-derived calls from the PCR reads in MiXCR, one entry per CDR3 protein. The data contain about 20,000 distinct CDR3 sequences, approximately 52% of them singletons. Specified treatment: approximately 11-day PBMC culture with coronavirus spike peptide pools or control peptides (ViraFEST assay). J is TRBJ1-1 and V is TRBV28; D unresolved. This receptor was obtained from a human donor who had recovered from COVID-19. The sequenced sample consisted of CD4+ T cells from blood, cultured in vitro. The CDR3 protein is CASSWKSEAFF. The CDR3 DNA is TGTGCCAGCAGTTGGAAGAGTGAAGCTTTCTTT.